This T cell receptor beta chain is drawn from a study of cytomegalovirus exposure and HLA in healthy donors. For the study at large: The study placed 80% to 90% of its 398 genotyped donors in the Caucasian-associated ancestry cluster.

Germline lookup yields CDR1 SGHKS and CDR2 YYEKEE (reference sequence). Trimming at V came to 4 bases and at J to 7 bases, leaving 12 bases not matched to a gene. The CDR3 extends over 17 amino acids. The PCR made use of 60 Vbeta and 13 Jbeta primers. The method was immunoSEQ multiplex PCR; TCRdb's version includes in-frame clones alone and lacks a portion of them. The sample has about 150,000 clones, around 80% seen once. The count of this clone is one. The sample taken for sequencing was PBMCs. This TCR was recovered from a woman between 50 and 59 years old in good health and CMV-seropositive. The V and J genes are TRBV5-5 and TRBJ1-6; 9 bases match TRBD1. CDR3 residues: CASSNLFLTGGNSPLHF. CDR3 sequence (DNA): TGTGCCAGCAGCAATTTATTTCTGACAGGGGGGAATTCACCCCTCCACTTT.